This T cell receptor (beta chain) was sequenced during a study of blood T cell repertoires in COVID-19. A few counts support this clone. This table comes from immunoSEQ multiplex PCR, and its TCRdb copy is limited to in-frame clones, with some not included. The data contain under 300,000 clones, 83% of them singletons. This CDR3 contains 14 residues. Germline V CDR1 and CDR2: ENHRY, SYGVKD. Germline trimming cut 8 bases from V and 8 bases from J; bases unmatched to any gene: 9. This sequence originates from a woman aged 50 to 65 who had recovered from COVID-19. Sequencing input: peripheral blood. The V and J genes are TRBV10-3 and TRBJ2-1, with 10 bases that match TRBD2. The CDR3 spells CAIAERGGGDEQFF. The DNA of the CDR3 is TGTGCCATCGCCGAGCGGGGGGGTGGCGATGAGCAGTTCTTC.